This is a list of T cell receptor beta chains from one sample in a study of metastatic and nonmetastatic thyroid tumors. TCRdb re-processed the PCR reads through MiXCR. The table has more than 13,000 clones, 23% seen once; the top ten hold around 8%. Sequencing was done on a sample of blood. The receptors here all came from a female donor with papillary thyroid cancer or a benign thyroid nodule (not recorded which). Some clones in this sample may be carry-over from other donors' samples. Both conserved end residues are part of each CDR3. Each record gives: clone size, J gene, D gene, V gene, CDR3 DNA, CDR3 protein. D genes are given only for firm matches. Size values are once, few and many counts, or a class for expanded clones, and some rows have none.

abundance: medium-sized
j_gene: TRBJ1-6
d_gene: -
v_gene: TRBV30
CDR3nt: TGTGCCTGGGGTAGGGGGTCGGATTCACCCCTCCACTTT
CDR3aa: CAWGRGSDSPLHF

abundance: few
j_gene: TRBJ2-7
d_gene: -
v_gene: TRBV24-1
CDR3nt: TGTGCCACCAGTGACCAAGGCGCGGGACTTACTTACGAGCAGTACTTC
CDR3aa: CATSDQGAGLTYEQYF

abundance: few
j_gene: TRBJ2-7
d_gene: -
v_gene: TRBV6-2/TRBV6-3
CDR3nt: TGTGCCAGCAGTTACGCACAGCAGCACCCCATAATCTTC
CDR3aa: CASSYAQQHPIIF

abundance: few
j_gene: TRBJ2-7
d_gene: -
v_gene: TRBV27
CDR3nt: TGTGCCAGCAGTTTACGGCCAGAAATAACCTACGAGCAGTACTTC
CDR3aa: CASSLRPEITYEQYF

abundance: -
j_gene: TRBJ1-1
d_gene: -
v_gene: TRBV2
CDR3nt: TGTGCCAGCGGAGCGGGGCGAACTGAAGCTTTCTTT
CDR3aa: CASGAGRTEAFF

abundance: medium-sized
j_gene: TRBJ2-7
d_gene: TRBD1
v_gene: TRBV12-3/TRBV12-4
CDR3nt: TGTGCCAGCAGTTTAGGGACAGGGGACGAGCAGTACTTC
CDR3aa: CASSLGTGDEQYF

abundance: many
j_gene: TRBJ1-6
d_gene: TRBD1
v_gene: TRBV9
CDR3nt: TGTGCCAGCAGCCCCCGACAGGGGGATTCACCCCTCCACTTT
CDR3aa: CASSPRQGDSPLHF

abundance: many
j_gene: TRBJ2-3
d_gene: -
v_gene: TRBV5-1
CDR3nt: TGCGCCAGCAGCGTAGGGGCGACGTACACAGATACGCAGTATTTT
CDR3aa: CASSVGATYTDTQYF

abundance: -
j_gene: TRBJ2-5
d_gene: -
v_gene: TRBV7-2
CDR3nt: TGTGCCAGCAGCTTATCGTCAGAGCAAGTGAAACAGTACTTC
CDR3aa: CASSLSSEQVKQYF

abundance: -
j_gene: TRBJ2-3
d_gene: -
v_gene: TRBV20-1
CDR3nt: TGCAGTGCTAGCGGGGATATCACAGATACGCAGTATTTT
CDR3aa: CSASGDITDTQYF

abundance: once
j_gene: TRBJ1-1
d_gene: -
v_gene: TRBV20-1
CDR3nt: TGCAGTGCCACTAAGGGCCCTTATGAAGCTTTCTTT
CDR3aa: CSATKGPYEAFF

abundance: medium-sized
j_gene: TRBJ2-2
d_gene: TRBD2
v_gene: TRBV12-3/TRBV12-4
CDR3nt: TGTGCCAGCAGTTTCGAAAACGGACTAGCGGTTTCTCCGAACACCGGGGAGCTGTTTTTT
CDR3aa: CASSFENGLAVSPNTGELFF

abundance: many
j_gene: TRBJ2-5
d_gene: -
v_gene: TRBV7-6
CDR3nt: TGTGCCAGCAGCTCTCAAAGAGAAGAGACCCAGTACTTC
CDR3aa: CASSSQREETQYF

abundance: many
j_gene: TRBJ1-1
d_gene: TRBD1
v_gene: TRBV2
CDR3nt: TGTGCCAGCACCCTGGGACAGGTAGTGAACACTGAAGCTTTCTTT
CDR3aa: CASTLGQVVNTEAFF

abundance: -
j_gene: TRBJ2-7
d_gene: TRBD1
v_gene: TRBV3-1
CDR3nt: TGTGCCAGCAGCCGCCTGACAGGGGACGAGCAGTACTTC
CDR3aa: CASSRLTGDEQYF

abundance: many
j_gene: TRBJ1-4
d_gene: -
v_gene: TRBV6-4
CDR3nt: TGTGCCAGCAACGGGACACTGGGTGGGGAAAAACTGTTTTTT
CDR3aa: CASNGTLGGEKLFF

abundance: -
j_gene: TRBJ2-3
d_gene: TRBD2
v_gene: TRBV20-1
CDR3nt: TGCAGTGCTATGAGCGGGGGGGCGACAGATACGCAGTATTTT
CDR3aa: CSAMSGGATDTQYF

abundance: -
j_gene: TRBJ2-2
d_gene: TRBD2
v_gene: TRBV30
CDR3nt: TGTGCCTGGAGTGCGGGACTAGCGGGAGAGGGCGGGGAGCTGTTTTTT
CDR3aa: CAWSAGLAGEGGELFF

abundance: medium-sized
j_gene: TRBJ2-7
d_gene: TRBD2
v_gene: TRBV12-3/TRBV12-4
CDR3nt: TGTGCCAGCTCTTACGGGGGGGGATCCTACGAGCAGTACTTC
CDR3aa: CASSYGGGSYEQYF

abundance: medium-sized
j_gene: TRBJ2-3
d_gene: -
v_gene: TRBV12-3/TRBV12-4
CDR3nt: TGTGCCAGCAGTTTAGTCGGACGCACAGATACGCAGTATTTT
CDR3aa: CASSLVGRTDTQYF

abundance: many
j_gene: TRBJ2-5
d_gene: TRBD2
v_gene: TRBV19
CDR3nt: TGTGCCAGTAGCGGGACTAGCGGGGCCAGTGATGAGACCCAGTACTTC
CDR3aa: CASSGTSGASDETQYF

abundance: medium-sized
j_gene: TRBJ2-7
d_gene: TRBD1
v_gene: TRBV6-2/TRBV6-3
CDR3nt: TGTGCCAGCAGTTACGGGGACAGGACCTACGAGCAGTACTTC
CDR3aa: CASSYGDRTYEQYF

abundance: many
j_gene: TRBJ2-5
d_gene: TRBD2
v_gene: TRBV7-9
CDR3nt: TGTGCCAGCAGCTTAGGCGGGGGCCAAGAGACCCAGTACTTC
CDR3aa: CASSLGGGQETQYF

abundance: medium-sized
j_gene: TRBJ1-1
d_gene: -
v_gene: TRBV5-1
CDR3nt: TGCGCCAGCAGCTTGTACGGAGTGGTGAACACTGAAGCTTTCTTT
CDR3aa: CASSLYGVVNTEAFF

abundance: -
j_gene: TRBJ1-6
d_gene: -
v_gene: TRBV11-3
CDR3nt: TGTGCCAGCTCCCCGAGCGGGGCCGGGTCACCCCTCCACTTT
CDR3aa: CASSPSGAGSPLHF

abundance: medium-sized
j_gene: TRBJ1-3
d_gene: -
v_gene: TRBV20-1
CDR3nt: TGCAGTGCTATCGCTAGTTTGACAGCCCGAAACACCATATATTTT
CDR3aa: CSAIASLTARNTIYF

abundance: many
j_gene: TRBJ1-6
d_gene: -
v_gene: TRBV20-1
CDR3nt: TGCAGTGCTAGAGGTGCGGGTCGGGTGGAGTCACCCCTCCACTTT
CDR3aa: CSARGAGRVESPLHF

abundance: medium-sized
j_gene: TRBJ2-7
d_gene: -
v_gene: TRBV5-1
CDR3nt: TGCGCCAGCAAAGAGCAGTCTAGTGGAGCCTACGAGCAGTACTTC
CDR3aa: CASKEQSSGAYEQYF

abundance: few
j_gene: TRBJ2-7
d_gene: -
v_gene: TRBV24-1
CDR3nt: TGTGCCACCAGTAACCCAACAGACAGGCGTGGGCAGTACTTC
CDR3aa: CATSNPTDRRGQYF

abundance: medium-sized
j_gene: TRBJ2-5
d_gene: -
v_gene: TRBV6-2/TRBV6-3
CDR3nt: TGTGCCAGCACCTTTATTGGGGGAGTCCAAGAGACCCAGTACTTC
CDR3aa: CASTFIGGVQETQYF

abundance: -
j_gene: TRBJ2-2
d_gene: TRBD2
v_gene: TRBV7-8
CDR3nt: TGTGCCAGCAGCTGGAGCACTAGCGGGATCCGGGAGCTGTTTTTT
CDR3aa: CASSWSTSGIRELFF

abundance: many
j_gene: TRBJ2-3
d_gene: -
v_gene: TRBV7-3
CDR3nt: TGTGCCAGCAGCCTCGGACTGGCAGATACGCAGTATTTT
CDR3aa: CASSLGLADTQYF

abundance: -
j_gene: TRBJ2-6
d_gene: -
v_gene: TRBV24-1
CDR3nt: TGTGCCACCAGTGATTCGCGACGTAGCTCTGGGGCCAACGTCCTGACTTTC
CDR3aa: CATSDSRRSSGANVLTF

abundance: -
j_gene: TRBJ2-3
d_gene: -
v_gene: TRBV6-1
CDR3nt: TGTGCCAGCAGCGAACAGGTGACAGATACACAGTATTTT
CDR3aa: CASSEQVTDTQYF

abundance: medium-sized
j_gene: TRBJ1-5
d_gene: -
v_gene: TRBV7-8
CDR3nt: TGTGCCAGCAGCGACCGCAATCAGCCCCAGCATTTT
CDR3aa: CASSDRNQPQHF

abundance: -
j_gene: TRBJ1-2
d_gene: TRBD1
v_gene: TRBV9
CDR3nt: TGTGCCAGCAGCGCCCCCGGGACAGGGGATCTGGTTGGCTACACCTTC
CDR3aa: CASSAPGTGDLVGYTF

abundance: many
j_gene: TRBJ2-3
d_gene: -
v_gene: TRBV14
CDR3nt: TGTGCCAGCAGCCCCACTAGGGATACGCAGTATTTT
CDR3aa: CASSPTRDTQYF

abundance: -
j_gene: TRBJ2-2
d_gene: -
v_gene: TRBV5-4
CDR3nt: TGTGCCAGCAGCTTAAGGGTGGTAGCCGGAAAAACCGGGGAGCTGTTTTTT
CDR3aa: CASSLRVVAGKTGELFF

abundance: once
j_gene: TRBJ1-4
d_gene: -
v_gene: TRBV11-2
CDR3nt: TGTGCCAGCAGCTTGTGGGTGGATGAAAAACTGTTTTTT
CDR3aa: CASSLWVDEKLFF

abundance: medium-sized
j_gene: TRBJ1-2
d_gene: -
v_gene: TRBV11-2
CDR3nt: TGTGCCAGCAGCCCGGGGACTGCTAACTATGGCTACACCTTC
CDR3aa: CASSPGTANYGYTF

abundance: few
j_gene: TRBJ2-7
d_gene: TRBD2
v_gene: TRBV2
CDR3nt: TGTGCCAGCAGCCCCACCGGACTAGCCCACGAGCAGTACTTC
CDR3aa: CASSPTGLAHEQYF

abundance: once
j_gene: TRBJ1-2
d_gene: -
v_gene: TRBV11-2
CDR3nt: TGTGCCAGCAGCTTGATCTCAGCTCCAGGACGCTATGGCTACACCTTC
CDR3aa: CASSLISAPGRYGYTF

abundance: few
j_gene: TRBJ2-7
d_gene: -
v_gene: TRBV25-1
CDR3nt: TGTGCCAGCATGTGCGGGTCGGCTATGGTGGAGCAGTACTTC
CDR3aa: CASMCGSAMVEQYF

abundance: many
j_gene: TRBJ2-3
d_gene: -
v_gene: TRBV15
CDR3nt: TGTGCCACCAGCAGAGGGGGGAGGCGGGCGGGAGATACGCAGTATTTT
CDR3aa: CATSRGGRRAGDTQYF

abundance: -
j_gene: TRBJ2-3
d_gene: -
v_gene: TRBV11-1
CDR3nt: TGTGCCAGCAGCTTTCCGCGGGGCAGGTTGGGCGCAGATACGCAGTATTTT
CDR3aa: CASSFPRGRLGADTQYF

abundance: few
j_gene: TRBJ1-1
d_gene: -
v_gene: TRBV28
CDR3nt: TGTACCAGCAGCCCTTTTTCGGGTGAAGCTTTCTTT
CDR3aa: CTSSPFSGEAFF

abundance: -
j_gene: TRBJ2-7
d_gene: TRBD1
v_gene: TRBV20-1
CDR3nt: TGCAGTGCTAGGGGGGACAGGGGTTCATACGAGCAGTACTTC
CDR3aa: CSARGDRGSYEQYF

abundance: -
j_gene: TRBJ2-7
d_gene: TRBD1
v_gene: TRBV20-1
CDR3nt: TGCAGTGCTTTCCTGGGACAGGGGGAAACCTACGAGCAGTACTTC
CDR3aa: CSAFLGQGETYEQYF